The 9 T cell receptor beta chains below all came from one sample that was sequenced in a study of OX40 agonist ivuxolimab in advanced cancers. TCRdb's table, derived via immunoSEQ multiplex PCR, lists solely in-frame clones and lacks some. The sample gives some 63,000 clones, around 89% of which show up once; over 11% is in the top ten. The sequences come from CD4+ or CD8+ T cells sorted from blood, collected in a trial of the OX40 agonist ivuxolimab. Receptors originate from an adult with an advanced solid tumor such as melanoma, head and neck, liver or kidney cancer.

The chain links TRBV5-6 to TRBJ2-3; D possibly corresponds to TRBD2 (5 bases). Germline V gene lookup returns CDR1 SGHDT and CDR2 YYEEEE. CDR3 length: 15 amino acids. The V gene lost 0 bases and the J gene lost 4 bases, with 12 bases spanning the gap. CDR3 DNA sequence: TGTGCCAGCAGCTTGGAAAATGAGGGATCAGATACGCAGTATTTT. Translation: CASSLENEGSDTQYF. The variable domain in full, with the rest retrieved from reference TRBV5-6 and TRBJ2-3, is DAGVTQSPTHLIKTRGQQVTLRCSPKSGHDTVSWYQQALGQGPQFIFQYYEEEERQRGNFPDRFSGHQFPNYSSELNVNALLLGDSALYLCASSLENEGSDTQYFGPGTRLTVL.

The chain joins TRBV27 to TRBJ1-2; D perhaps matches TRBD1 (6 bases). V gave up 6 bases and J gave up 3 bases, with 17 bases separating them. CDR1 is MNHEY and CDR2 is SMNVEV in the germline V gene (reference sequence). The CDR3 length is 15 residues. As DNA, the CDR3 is TGTGCCAGCAGGGAAGGCAGGGGCTCGCACTATGGCTACACCTTC. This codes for CASREGRGSHYGYTF.

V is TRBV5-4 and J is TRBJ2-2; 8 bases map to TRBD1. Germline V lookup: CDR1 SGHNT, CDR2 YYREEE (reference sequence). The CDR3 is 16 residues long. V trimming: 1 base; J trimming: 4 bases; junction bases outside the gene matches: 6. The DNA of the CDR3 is TGTGCCAGCAGCTTGACTACAGGGGGACCCACCGGGGAGCTGTTTTTT. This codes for CASSLTTGGPTGELFF.

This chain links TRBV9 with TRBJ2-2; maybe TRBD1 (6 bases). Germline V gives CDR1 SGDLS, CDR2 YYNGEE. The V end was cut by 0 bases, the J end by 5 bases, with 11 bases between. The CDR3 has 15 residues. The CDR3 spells CASSVERGWTGELFF. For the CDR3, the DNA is TGTGCCAGCAGCGTAGAAAGGGGGTGGACCGGGGAGCTGTTTTTT.

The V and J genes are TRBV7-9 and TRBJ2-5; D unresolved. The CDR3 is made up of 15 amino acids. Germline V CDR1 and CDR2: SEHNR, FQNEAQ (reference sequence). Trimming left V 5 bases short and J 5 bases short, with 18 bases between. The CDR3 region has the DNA TGTGCCAGCAGCCGTCCCCTAGGAGAAAGGGAGACCCAGTACTTC. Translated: CASSRPLGERETQYF.

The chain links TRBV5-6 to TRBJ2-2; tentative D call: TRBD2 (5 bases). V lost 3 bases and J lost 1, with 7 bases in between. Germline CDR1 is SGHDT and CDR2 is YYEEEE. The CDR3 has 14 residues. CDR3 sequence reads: CASSSGRNTGELFF. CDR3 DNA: TGTGCCAGCAGCTCGGGAAGGAACACCGGGGAGCTGTTTTTT.

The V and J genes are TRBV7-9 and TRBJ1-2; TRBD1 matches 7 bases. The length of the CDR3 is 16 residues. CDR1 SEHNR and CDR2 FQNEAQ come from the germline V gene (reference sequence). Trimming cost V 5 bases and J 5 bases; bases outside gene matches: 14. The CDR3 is CASSNPTGVVWYGYTF. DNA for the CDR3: TGTGCCAGCAGCAACCCCACAGGGGTAGTGTGGTATGGCTACACCTTC.

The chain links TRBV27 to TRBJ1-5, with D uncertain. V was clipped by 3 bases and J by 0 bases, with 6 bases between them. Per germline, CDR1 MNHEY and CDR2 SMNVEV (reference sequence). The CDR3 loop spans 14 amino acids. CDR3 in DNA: TGTGCCAGCAGTTTCGGGGTTAGCAATCAGCCCCAGCATTTT. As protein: CASSFGVSNQPQHF.

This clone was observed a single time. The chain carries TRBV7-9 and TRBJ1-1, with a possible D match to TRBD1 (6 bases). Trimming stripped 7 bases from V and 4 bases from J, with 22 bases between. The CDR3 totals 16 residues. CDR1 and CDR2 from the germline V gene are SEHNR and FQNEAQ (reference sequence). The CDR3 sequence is CASTLGRGGLATEAFF. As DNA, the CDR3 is TGTGCCAGCACTCTCGGGCGGGGGGGCCTGGCCACTGAAGCTTTCTTT.